This T cell receptor (beta chain) was recorded in a study of a mutant IDH1 vaccine in newly diagnosed glioma. Study details: Treated patients comprised around 60% males and roughly 40% females, mean age about 38 years. Earlier care involved radiotherapy, temozolomide, or both, and the majority received both.

Sequenced by immunoSEQ multiplex PCR; TCRdb stores in-frame clones only, minus some. The sample comprises about 33,000 clones, about four fifths of which are singletons, and about 7% rests with the top ten. The germline CDR1 and CDR2 sequences are SQVTM and ANQGSEA. The CDR3 spans 13 residues. V was pared by 6 bases and J by 4 bases, with 10 bases between. To note about this clone: Its antigen is still unknown.

Time point: week 35, safety follow-up. Doses of 300 ug of mutant IDH1 20-mer peptide were given with topical imiquimod. The rearrangement uses TRBV29-1 and TRBJ2-6, with a tentative D call TRBD1 (5 bases). Material: PBMCs, obtained from a glioma patient whose treatment included an IDH1 peptide vaccine. The sequence came from a woman aged 18-29 years with glioma. This CDR3 is CSVTGSGANVLTF. For the CDR3, the DNA is TGCAGCGTCACAGGTTCCGGGGCCAACGTCCTGACTTTC.